Detailed here is one T cell receptor (beta chain). What it recognizes is unknown. Produced via immunoSEQ multiplex PCR; TCRdb's table is partial and in-frame only. In the table there are 300,000 to 350,000 clones, 90% of which are singletons. In germline, CDR1 is SGHTA, CDR2 FQGNSA. The V and J ends lost 5 bases and 5 bases, in that order; junction bases with no gene match: 12. The CDR3 covers 16 residues. The data originate from a study of Ad26.COV2.S vaccination and SARS-CoV-2 variants. Study summary: Donor joined the COV1001 Ad26.COV2.S trial arm. Broader study findings: Comparability of non-spike TCR breadth was observed across vaccine and placebo recipients. After vaccination, reports described spike-specific CD8+ and CD4+ T cell responses as showing substantial breadth.

Indicated treatment: 15 to 20 received Ad26.COV2.S at low or high dose, single or two shots; 5 received placebo; per-sample allocation not given. Samples were taken on day 63 after the first vaccine or placebo injection. The rearrangement links TRBV7-2 to TRBJ2-1; 7 bases match TRBD2. Sequencing used peripheral blood, obtained in a trial of Ad26.COV2.S vaccine versus placebo. This clonotype was obtained from a person between 18 and 65 years old who received the Ad26.COV2.S COVID-19 vaccine or a placebo. Here the CDR3 reads CASSTQGLAAHNEQFF. As DNA, the CDR3 is TGTGCCAGCAGCACCCAGGGTCTAGCGGCACACAATGAGCAGTTCTTC.